What follows is one T cell receptor beta chain and its context. Its antigen is not identified. TCRdb processed the 5' RACE reads again and assigns one entry to each CDR3 protein, with no DNA. The table gives over 35,000 distinct CDR3 sequences; the top ten clones make up about 5% of it. The data were obtained in a study of monozygotic twins with inflammatory bowel disease. General study results and limits: IBD patients share fewer clonotypes with other people than healthy twins do, especially with disease activity. Differences in immunosuppressive treatment may have been a source of added variability in patient repertoires. By inverse Simpson index, TCRbeta diversity was lower in IBD patients than in healthy co-twins.

Germline-derived CDR1 and CDR2 are SGDLS and YYNGEE. The CDR3 runs to 15 residues. This receptor was identified in a human donor with ulcerative colitis or Crohn's disease, or a healthy co-twin of an affected twin (not recorded which). This chain links TRBV9 with TRBJ1-4. Sequencing was done on a sample of blood. The chain's CDR3 is CASSVEGVYEEKLFF.